This T cell receptor beta chain was sequenced during a study of T cell repertoires in aging, cancer and after chemotherapy. General study results and limits: Loss of evenness, beyond lost richness, contributed to age-related TCR diversity decline in cancer patients. In each cancer cohort, median generation probability increased across chemotherapy, suggesting thymic output rebounded.

With respect to this clonotype: What it binds is unknown.

TRB rearrangements spanning V, D and J were amplified using mixed TRB-A/B primers. TCRdb redid the calling of the multiplex PCR reads with MiXCR, one entry per CDR3 protein. The sample holds over 10,000 distinct CDR3 sequences, 21% seen once. Peripheral blood genomic DNA, not sorted cells or RNA, was the template. J gave up 1 base and V 1 base, and 7 bases lay outside the gene matches. This CDR3 comprises 18 residues. Germline CDR1 is SGHTA and CDR2 is FQGNSA. The sample was blood. The chain couples TRBV7-2 to TRBJ2-1; 10 nucleotides line up with TRBD2. The receptor's source is a human donor in good health. The CDR3 sequence is CASSLVSGGAVSYNEQFF. The CDR3 DNA is TGTGCCAGCAGCTTAGTCAGCGGGGGGGCCGTGTCCTACAATGAGCAGTTCTTC.